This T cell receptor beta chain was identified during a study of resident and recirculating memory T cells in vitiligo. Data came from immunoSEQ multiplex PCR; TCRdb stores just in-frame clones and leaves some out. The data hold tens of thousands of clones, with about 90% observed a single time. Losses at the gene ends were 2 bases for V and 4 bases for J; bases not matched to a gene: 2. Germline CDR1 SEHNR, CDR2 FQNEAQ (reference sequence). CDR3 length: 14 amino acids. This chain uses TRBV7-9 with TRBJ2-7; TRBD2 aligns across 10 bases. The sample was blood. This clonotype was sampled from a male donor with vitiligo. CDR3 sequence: CASSLLAGGYEQYF. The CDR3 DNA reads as TGTGCCAGCAGCTTATTAGCGGGAGGTTACGAGCAGTACTTC.